This section outlines one T cell receptor (beta chain) sequence together with its context. As yet, its antigen is unknown. Germline lookup yields CDR1 MNHEY and CDR2 SMNVEV (reference sequence). Losses at the gene ends were 6 bases for V and 7 bases for J; bases not matched to a gene: 10. The CDR3 contains 16 residues. The sample belongs to a study of shared clonotypes between healthy human individuals. Notes on the study in general: A generally larger estimated richness was seen in naive subsets than in memory subsets.

The data were produced by immunoSEQ multiplex PCR, yet TCRdb's version contains in-frame clones alone and is incomplete. The sample carries over 1.5 million clones, roughly 98% recorded once. Sequenced input: naive CD4+ T cells sorted from blood. Subset here: CD45RA+ positively selected. V usage is TRBV27 and J usage is TRBJ2-1, with 12 bases identical to TRBD2. The TCR comes from a young man in good health. DNA of the CDR3: TGTGCCAGCAGGACAGGGGCCGGGACTAGCGGGAATGAGCAGTTCTTC. This encodes CASRTGAGTSGNEQFF.